A selection of T cell receptor beta chains follows, all from one sample in a study of blood T cell repertoires in COVID-19. Only in-frame clones appear in the TCRdb table, and some are missing; sequencing was by immunoSEQ multiplex PCR. The sample yields approximately 100,000 clones, approximately 84% seen once. The sequenced sample consisted of peripheral blood. The origin of the receptors is a human donor in a cohort sampled during active COVID-19. CDR3s include the opening cysteine and the closing phenylalanine or tryptophan. The size of a clone is reported for some rows only, either as once, few or many, or as a class for expanded clones.

j_call: TRBJ1-2; v_call: TRBV19; clone_size: few; cdr3_aa: CASIRREGDSNYGYTF
j_call: TRBJ1-6; v_call: TRBV27; clone_size: NA; cdr3_aa: CASSFGQENSPLHF
j_call: TRBJ2-7; v_call: TRBV28; clone_size: NA; cdr3_aa: CASSSGQGNTYEQYF
j_call: TRBJ1-5; v_call: TRBV6-5; clone_size: many; cdr3_aa: CAGQGEWNQPQHF
j_call: TRBJ2-1; v_call: TRBV5-1; clone_size: NA; cdr3_aa: CASSLAAINQQFF
j_call: TRBJ2-5; v_call: TRBV2; clone_size: NA; cdr3_aa: CASSEAFVRGQETQYF
j_call: TRBJ2-3; v_call: TRBV7-2; clone_size: NA; cdr3_aa: CASSHNYRGDTQYF
j_call: TRBJ1-2; v_call: TRBV30; clone_size: few; cdr3_aa: CAWSSGTLSYGYTF
j_call: TRBJ2-7; v_call: TRBV19; clone_size: NA; cdr3_aa: CASTRRSGEQYF
j_call: TRBJ1-2; v_call: TRBV2; clone_size: NA; cdr3_aa: CATKGRAQVYGYTF
j_call: TRBJ1-1; v_call: TRBV9; clone_size: NA; cdr3_aa: CASSDRGQPPWGNTEAFF
j_call: TRBJ2-3; v_call: TRBV12-5; clone_size: once; cdr3_aa: CASGLGLAGATDTQYF
j_call: TRBJ2-7; v_call: TRBV5-4; clone_size: NA; cdr3_aa: CASSSLDSAYEQYF
j_call: TRBJ2-5; v_call: TRBV5-1; clone_size: once; cdr3_aa: CASRRLGQGGETQYF
j_call: TRBJ2-1; v_call: TRBV5-1; clone_size: NA; cdr3_aa: CASSLGPGGSSYNEQFF
j_call: TRBJ2-7; v_call: TRBV5-1; clone_size: NA; cdr3_aa: CASSRLASGSHEQYF
j_call: TRBJ1-6; v_call: TRBV2; clone_size: NA; cdr3_aa: CASREDRKLIYNSPLHF
j_call: TRBJ2-5; v_call: TRBV2; clone_size: NA; cdr3_aa: CASATSGRSETQYF
j_call: TRBJ1-2; v_call: TRBV7-9; clone_size: NA; cdr3_aa: CASSGGAEANYGYTF
j_call: TRBJ1-2; v_call: TRBV5-1; clone_size: NA; cdr3_aa: CASSIGSGGAYGYTF
j_call: TRBJ1-1; v_call: TRBV5-1; clone_size: NA; cdr3_aa: CASSSMMNTEAFF
j_call: TRBJ2-5; v_call: TRBV10-3; clone_size: NA; cdr3_aa: CAIKGTVLEETQYF
j_call: TRBJ2-7; v_call: TRBV7-9; clone_size: few; cdr3_aa: CASSLEGQSYEQYF
j_call: TRBJ2-5; v_call: TRBV18; clone_size: NA; cdr3_aa: CASGQGQETQYF
j_call: TRBJ2-5; v_call: TRBV5-1; clone_size: NA; cdr3_aa: CASSPLAGRLETQYF
j_call: TRBJ2-3; v_call: TRBV18; clone_size: NA; cdr3_aa: CASSPPLADTDTQYF
j_call: TRBJ2-7; v_call: TRBV9; clone_size: NA; cdr3_aa: CASSVAVRGQDEQYF
j_call: TRBJ2-5; v_call: TRBV9; clone_size: NA; cdr3_aa: CASSPASSRSETQYF
j_call: TRBJ2-1; v_call: TRBV4-2; clone_size: NA; cdr3_aa: CASSQETGSSYNEQFF
j_call: TRBJ2-1; v_call: TRBV30; clone_size: NA; cdr3_aa: CAWRPDDRVVFSLSDEQFF
j_call: TRBJ1-6; v_call: TRBV18; clone_size: NA; cdr3_aa: CASSPPTGTGGQSPLHF
j_call: TRBJ1-2; v_call: TRBV9; clone_size: NA; cdr3_aa: CASSGAANYGYTF
j_call: TRBJ1-5; v_call: TRBV9; clone_size: NA; cdr3_aa: CASSETGDQPQHF
j_call: TRBJ2-7; v_call: TRBV18; clone_size: NA; cdr3_aa: CASSWGQDLISSAGEQYF
j_call: TRBJ2-2; v_call: TRBV5-4; clone_size: NA; cdr3_aa: CASSLGLAGVRTGELFF
j_call: TRBJ2-3; v_call: TRBV28; clone_size: NA; cdr3_aa: CASRFLRQLSTDTQYF
j_call: TRBJ2-1; v_call: TRBV6-5; clone_size: NA; cdr3_aa: CASSPWTSGRSRQFF
j_call: TRBJ1-5; v_call: TRBV28; clone_size: NA; cdr3_aa: CASSSTGGSNQPQHF
j_call: TRBJ1-2; v_call: TRBV5-1; clone_size: NA; cdr3_aa: CASSLGTLEYGYTF
j_call: TRBJ1-5; v_call: TRBV12-3/TRBV12-4; clone_size: NA; cdr3_aa: CASSFSGNQPQHF
j_call: TRBJ2-1; v_call: TRBV5-1; clone_size: once; cdr3_aa: CASSPGLAGGIGNEQFF
j_call: TRBJ1-1; v_call: TRBV6-5; clone_size: once; cdr3_aa: CASSPRTQGTEAFF
j_call: TRBJ1-1; v_call: TRBV30; clone_size: NA; cdr3_aa: CAWSVRDTEAFF
j_call: TRBJ1-3; v_call: TRBV11-2; clone_size: NA; cdr3_aa: CASSFGSSGNTIYF
j_call: TRBJ2-2; v_call: TRBV19; clone_size: NA; cdr3_aa: CASRRQGTNTGELFF
j_call: TRBJ2-1; v_call: TRBV7-3; clone_size: NA; cdr3_aa: CASSLTRTGHNEQFF
j_call: TRBJ1-6; v_call: TRBV2; clone_size: NA; cdr3_aa: CASSDRDRYSPLHF
j_call: TRBJ1-2; v_call: TRBV28; clone_size: few; cdr3_aa: CASSLSKAGYGYTF
j_call: TRBJ1-2; v_call: TRBV19; clone_size: NA; cdr3_aa: CASNPPGTGYGYTF